This T cell receptor (beta chain) stems from a study of OX40 agonist ivuxolimab in advanced cancers. Patients were ruled out by autoimmune disease history or systemic immunosuppression. Study-level findings and limits: Researchers report that CD8+ T cells had, on average, more expanded clones than CD4+.

From germline, CDR1 is SGHVS and CDR2 FNYEAQ. The V gene end was trimmed by 5 bases and the J gene end by 5 bases; junction bases not matched to a gene: 2. This CDR3 has 12 amino acids. The assay was immunoSEQ multiplex PCR, and TCRdb's table has in-frame clones only and misses some. The data hold 15,000 to 25,000 clones, with 77% observed a single time. A few counts support this clone. Its antigen is undetermined. Specimen: CD4+ or CD8+ T cells sorted from blood, collected in a trial of the OX40 agonist ivuxolimab. This receptor was identified in an adult with an advanced solid tumor such as melanoma, head and neck, liver or kidney cancer. The chain uses TRBV7-6 and TRBJ2-7; 8 bases are a match to TRBD2. The DNA of the CDR3 is TGTGCCAGCAGCGGGACTAGAAACGAGCAGTACTTC. Translating it yields CASSGTRNEQYF.